The entry that follows covers one T cell receptor beta chain sequence. This entry comes from a study of blood T cells in healthy people across ages. A sample-barcoded 5' primer and a J-beta primer mix were used in a second PCR of about 7 to 11 cycles. From the 5' RACE reads, TCRdb called clonotypes with MiXCR, one entry per CDR3 protein. The sample lists approximately 1.5 million distinct CDR3 sequences, about 32% occurring once. With 4 bases removed from V and 4 bases from J, the gap between germline ends came to 12 bases. CDR1 is SGHVS and CDR2 is FQNEAQ in the germline V gene. This CDR3 region has 14 residues.

The source is a woman in her 30s in good health. Input material: blood. V usage is TRBV7-8 and J usage is TRBJ2-3, with D possibly being TRBD1 or TRBD2 (5 bases each). The CDR3 nucleotides read TGTGCCAGCAGCTCTCTTCGGGGCGCAGATACGCAGTATTTT. This encodes CASSSLRGADTQYF.